Listed below are T cell receptor beta chains from one sample, sequenced in a study of OX40 agonist ivuxolimab in advanced cancers. The assay was immunoSEQ multiplex PCR, and TCRdb's table has in-frame clones only and misses some. This sample has 45,000 to 65,000 clones, with 80% to 85% found just once. Sequences were derived from CD4+ or CD8+ T cells sorted from blood, sampled in a trial of the OX40 agonist ivuxolimab. These receptor sequences come from an adult with an advanced solid tumor such as melanoma, head and neck, liver or kidney cancer. The CDR3 runs from the conserved cysteine through the conserved F or W. The order of the fields is CDR3 protein, CDR3 DNA, clone size, V gene, D gene, J gene. D genes are given only for firm matches. Expanded clones get a size class; other rows say once, few or many, or leave the size out.

CASSFLGNENIQYF TGTGCCAGCAGCTTCTTGGGAAATGAAAACATTCAGTACTTC NA TRBV5-6 NA TRBJ2-4
CASSLPGGVDYGYTF TGTGCCAGCAGCTTACCAGGGGGTGTGGACTATGGCTACACCTTC NA TRBV7-2 TRBD1 TRBJ1-2
CASSEVVVRSSPLHF TGTGCCAGCAGTGAAGTGGTGGTCCGGAGTTCACCCCTCCACTTT NA TRBV6-1 NA TRBJ1-6
CAISAGGGRGQETQYF TGTGCCATCAGTGCCGGGGGAGGCAGGGGGCAGGAGACCCAGTACTTC NA TRBV10-3 TRBD1 TRBJ2-5
CASSEEGVYGYTF TGTGCCAGCAGTGAAGAGGGGGTCTATGGCTACACCTTC once TRBV2 NA TRBJ1-2
CASSLTDGAYEQYF TGTGCCAGCAGCTTAACGGACGGGGCCTACGAGCAGTACTTC few TRBV11-3 NA TRBJ2-7
CASRLTSGGAFGHEQFF TGTGCCAGCAGACTTACTAGCGGGGGGGCCTTTGGACATGAGCAGTTCTTC NA TRBV7-2 TRBD2 TRBJ2-1
CASSLGDFSLETQYF TGCGCCAGCAGCCTGGGGGACTTCTCTTTGGAGACCCAGTACTTC NA TRBV5-1 NA TRBJ2-5
CASNDRIRYDEQFF TGTGCCAGTAACGACAGGATTCGGTACGATGAGCAGTTCTTC NA TRBV19 NA TRBJ2-1
CASSELGTGGYTF TGTGCCAGCAGTGAATTGGGGACCGGTGGCTACACCTTC NA TRBV2 NA TRBJ1-2
CASRILDRQGEAFF TGTGCCAGCAGGATACTGGACAGGCAGGGGGAAGCTTTCTTT few TRBV6-1 TRBD1 TRBJ1-1
CASSTNSNQPQHF TGTGCCAGCAGCACAAATAGCAATCAGCCCCAGCATTTT NA TRBV28 NA TRBJ1-5
CSVGDRDRYHNEQFF TGCAGCGTGGGGGACCGGGACAGGTATCACAATGAGCAGTTCTTC NA TRBV29-1 TRBD1 TRBJ2-1
CASGQGSGMNTEAFF TGCGCCAGCGGACAGGGTTCGGGGATGAACACTGAAGCTTTCTTT NA TRBV5-1 TRBD1 TRBJ1-1
CASSTKRNWQETQYF TGTGCCAGTAGTACGAAAAGGAACTGGCAAGAGACCCAGTACTTC NA TRBV19 NA TRBJ2-5
CASSLEGLETGELFF TGTGCCAGCAGCTTGGAGGGACTAGAGACCGGGGAGCTGTTTTTT NA TRBV5-4 TRBD2 TRBJ2-2
CASSFLGNEKLFF TGTGCCAGCAGTTTCTTAGGGAATGAAAAACTGTTTTTT NA TRBV27 NA TRBJ1-4
CASSAQGGDGYTF TGTGCCAGCAGCGCACAGGGGGGAGATGGCTACACCTTC NA TRBV9 TRBD1 TRBJ1-2
CASSSWTGGNTGELFF TGTGCCAGCAGCTCTTGGACAGGGGGCAACACCGGGGAGCTGTTTTTT NA TRBV5-6 TRBD1 TRBJ2-2
CATSSRQGMETQYF TGTGCCACCAGCAGTCGACAGGGTATGGAGACCCAGTACTTC NA TRBV15 TRBD1 TRBJ2-5
CASSPGFYEQYF TGCGCCAGCAGCCCCGGATTTTACGAGCAGTACTTC NA TRBV5-1 NA TRBJ2-7
CASSLEAASYNEQFF TGCGCCAGCAGCTTGGAGGCGGCCTCCTACAATGAGCAGTTCTTC NA TRBV5-1 NA TRBJ2-1
CASSGRRLYNEQFF TGTGCCAGCAGCGGAAGACGGCTATACAATGAGCAGTTCTTC NA TRBV5-6 NA TRBJ2-1
CASSQDRQVVIAGGDTQYF TGCGCCAGCAGCCAAGATCGTCAGGTGGTGATAGCGGGGGGGGATACGCAGTATTTT NA TRBV4-1 TRBD2 TRBJ2-3
CASSVQGTDTQYF TGTGCCAGCAGCGTACAAGGCACAGATACGCAGTATTTT NA TRBV9 NA TRBJ2-3
CASSGGTGYLQYQETQYF TGCGCCAGCTCCGGGGGCACCGGCTACCTTCAGTACCAAGAGACCCAGTACTTC NA TRBV5-1 NA TRBJ2-5
CASSDGDTQYF TGTGCCAGCAGCGATGGAGATACGCAGTATTTT NA TRBV11-2 NA TRBJ2-3
CASSLTTGRNTEAFF TGCGCCAGCAGCTTGACGACAGGGAGGAACACTGAAGCTTTCTTT NA TRBV5-1 TRBD1 TRBJ1-1